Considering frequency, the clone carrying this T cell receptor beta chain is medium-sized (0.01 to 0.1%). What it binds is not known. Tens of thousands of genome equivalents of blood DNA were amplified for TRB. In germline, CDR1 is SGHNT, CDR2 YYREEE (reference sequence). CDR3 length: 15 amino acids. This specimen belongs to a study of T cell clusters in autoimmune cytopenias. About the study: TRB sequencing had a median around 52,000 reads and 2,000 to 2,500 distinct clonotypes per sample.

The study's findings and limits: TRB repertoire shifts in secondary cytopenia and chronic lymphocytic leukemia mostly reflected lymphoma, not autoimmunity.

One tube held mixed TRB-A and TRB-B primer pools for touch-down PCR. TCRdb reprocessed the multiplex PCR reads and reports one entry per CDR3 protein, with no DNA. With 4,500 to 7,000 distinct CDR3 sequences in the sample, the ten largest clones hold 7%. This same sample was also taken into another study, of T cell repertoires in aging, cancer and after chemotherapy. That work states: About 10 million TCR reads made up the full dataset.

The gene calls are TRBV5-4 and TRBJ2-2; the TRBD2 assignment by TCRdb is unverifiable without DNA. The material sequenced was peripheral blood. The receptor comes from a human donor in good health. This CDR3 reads CASSLVTSGVGELFF.